The 8 T cell receptor beta chains below were found in one sample sequenced in a study of T cells in Graves' hyperthyroidism and ophthalmopathy. TCR beta CDR3 regions were amplified from RNA transcripts. A set of HTBI primers served as the primers for a first-round RT-PCR of the TCR CDR3. TCRdb recomputed calls from the multiplex PCR reads with MiXCR, one row per CDR3 protein. The sample carries some 200,000 distinct CDR3 sequences, 17% recorded once. Source material: blood. Receptor source: a man in his forties or fifties with Graves' hyperthyroidism.

This rearrangement joins TRBV9 to TRBJ2-3; 9 bases are a match to TRBD1. The germline gives CDR1 SGDLS, CDR2 YYNGEE. CDR3 size: 15 residues. V gave up 4 bases and J gave up 5 bases; unmatched junction bases: 8. CDR3 sequence reads: CASSPHWTGEDTQYF. CDR3 sequence (DNA): TGTGCCAGCAGCCCCCACTGGACAGGGGAAGATACGCAGTATTTT.

The table lists this clonotype with many counts. V gene TRBV5-1 combines with J gene TRBJ1-1, with a possible D match to TRBD1 (5 bases). Germline CDR1 and CDR2: SGHRS and YFSETQ. Trimming left V 0 bases short and J 0 bases short, with 9 bases between. The CDR3 length is 15 residues. The CDR3 nucleotides read TGCGCCAGCAGCTTGGAAGGGGTCGTGAACACTGAAGCTTTCTTT. It encodes CASSLEGVVNTEAFF.

This clonotype was detected ten times or more. The chain combines TRBV11-2 with TRBJ2-2, with TRBD2 identical over 8 bases. The J segment lost 3 bases and the V segment lost 1 base, leaving 4 bases of the junction unmatched. This CDR3 has 16 amino acids. The V gene's germline CDR1 is SGHAT and CDR2 FQNNGV. The CDR3 spells CASSLAGGSDTGELFF. In DNA, the CDR3 is TGTGCCAGCAGCTTAGCGGGAGGGTCGGACACCGGGGAGCTGTTTTTT.

Only a few counts were recorded for this clonotype. The chain uses TRBV6-6 and TRBJ2-1; D is unresolved. Germline CDR1 is MNHNY and CDR2 is SVGAGI (reference sequence). The CDR3 extends over 14 amino acids. V was clipped by 0 bases and J by 7 bases, with 10 bases between them. For the CDR3, the DNA is TGTGCCAGCAGTTACTCCCCCGAAGTAAATGAGCAGTTCTTC. This codes for CASSYSPEVNEQFF.

Comment on this clonotype: With a much larger clone just one base away, this may be a read error. V and J are TRBV2 and TRBJ2-7, with TRBD1 matching 8 bases. The CDR3 totals 13 residues. Trimming took 7 bases from V and 6 from J; bases not matched to a gene: 8. Germline V gene lookup returns CDR1 SNHLY and CDR2 FYNNEI. The CDR3 loop reads CASTWDRMVEQYF. For the CDR3, the DNA is TGTGCCAGCACATGGGACAGGATGGTCGAGCAGTACTTC.

The sample holds many counts of this clonotype. The chain uses TRBV10-3 and TRBJ2-5; 10 bases agree with TRBD1. CDR3 length: 15 amino acids. Looked up from germline, CDR1 is ENHRY and CDR2 is SYGVKD. The J segment lost 2 bases and the V segment lost 6 bases, leaving 6 bases of the junction unmatched. This chain's CDR3 is CAIRTTGGLQETQYF. CDR3 nucleotide sequence: TGTGCCATCAGGACGACAGGGGGCCTTCAAGAGACCCAGTACTTC.

At least ten counts were recorded for this clonotype. This chain links TRBV5-1 with TRBJ2-7; 7 bases align to TRBD1. Germline V lookup: CDR1 SGHRS, CDR2 YFSETQ. The CDR3 sequence is 12 residues long. V gave up 3 bases and J gave up 5 bases; unmatched junction bases: 2. CDR3 sequence reads: CASSSTGDEQYF. CDR3 nucleotides: TGCGCCAGCAGCTCCACAGGGGACGAGCAGTACTTC.

This clonotype has just a few counts. V gene TRBV5-4 combines with J gene TRBJ2-3; the match to TRBD2 covers 14 bases. CDR3 size: 14 residues. The V gene's germline CDR1 is SGHNT and CDR2 YYREEE (reference sequence). The V segment lost 7 bases and the J segment 8 bases; nucleotides outside the gene matches: 6. CDR3 region: CASGGTSGSGTQYF. DNA for the CDR3: TGTGCCAGCGGCGGGACTAGCGGGAGTGGTACGCAGTATTTT.